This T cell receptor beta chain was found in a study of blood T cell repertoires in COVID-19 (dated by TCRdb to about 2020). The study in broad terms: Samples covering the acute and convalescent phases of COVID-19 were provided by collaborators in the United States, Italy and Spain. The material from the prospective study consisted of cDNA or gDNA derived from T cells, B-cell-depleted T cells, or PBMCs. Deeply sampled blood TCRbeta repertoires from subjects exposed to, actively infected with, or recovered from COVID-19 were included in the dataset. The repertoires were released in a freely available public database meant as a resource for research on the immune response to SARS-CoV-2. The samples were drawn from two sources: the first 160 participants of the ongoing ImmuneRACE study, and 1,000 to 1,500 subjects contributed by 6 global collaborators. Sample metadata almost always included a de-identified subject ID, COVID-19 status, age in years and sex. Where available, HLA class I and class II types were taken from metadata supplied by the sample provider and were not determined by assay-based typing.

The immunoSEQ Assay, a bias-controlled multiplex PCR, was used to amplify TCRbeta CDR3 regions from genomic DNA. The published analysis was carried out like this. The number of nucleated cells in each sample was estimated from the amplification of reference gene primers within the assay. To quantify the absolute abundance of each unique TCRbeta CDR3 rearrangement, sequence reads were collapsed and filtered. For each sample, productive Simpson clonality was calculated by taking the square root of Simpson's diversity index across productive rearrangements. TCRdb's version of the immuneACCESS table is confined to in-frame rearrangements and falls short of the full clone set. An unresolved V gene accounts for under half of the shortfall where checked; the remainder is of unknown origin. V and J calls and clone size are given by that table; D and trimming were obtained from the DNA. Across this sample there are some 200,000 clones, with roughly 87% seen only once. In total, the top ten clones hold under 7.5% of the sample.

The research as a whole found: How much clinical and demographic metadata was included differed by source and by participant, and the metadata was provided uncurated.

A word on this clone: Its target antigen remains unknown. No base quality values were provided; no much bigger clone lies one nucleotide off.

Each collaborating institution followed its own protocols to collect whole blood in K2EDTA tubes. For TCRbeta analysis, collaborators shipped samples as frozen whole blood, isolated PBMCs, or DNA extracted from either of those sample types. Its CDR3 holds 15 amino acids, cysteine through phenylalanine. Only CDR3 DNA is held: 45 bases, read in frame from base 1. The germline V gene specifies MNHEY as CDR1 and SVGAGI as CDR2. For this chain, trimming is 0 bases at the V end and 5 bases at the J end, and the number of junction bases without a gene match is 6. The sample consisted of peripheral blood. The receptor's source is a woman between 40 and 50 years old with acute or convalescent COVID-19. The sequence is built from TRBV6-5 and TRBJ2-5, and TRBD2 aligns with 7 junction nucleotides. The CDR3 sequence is CASSYSRLAGETQYF. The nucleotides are TGTGCCAGCAGTTACTCGCGACTAGCAGGGGAGACCCAGTACTTC.